These T cell receptor beta chains were read from a single sample in a study of T cells after yellow fever vaccination. TCRdb re-analysed the 5' RACE reads in MiXCR, keeping a single row per CDR3 protein. The sample has under 300,000 distinct CDR3 sequences, 10% to 15% seen once. The source was CD4+ T cells sorted from PBMCs, collected 45 days after the yellow fever booster vaccination. Receptors originate from a man aged 25-45 years who received the YFV17D yellow fever vaccine. Both conserved end residues are trimmed from each CDR3.

V gene	J gene	CDR3 length	CDR3 protein
TRBV29-1	TRBJ2-7	13	SVRTTSSGNYEQY
TRBV7-9	TRBJ1-2	11	ASSPGPFYGYT
TRBV19	TRBJ1-2	12	ASKQGAANYGYT
TRBV20-1	TRBJ2-5	9	SVMGQETQY
TRBV28	TRBJ2-1	10	ASLSWAYEQF
TRBV12-3/TRBV12-4	TRBJ2-7	14	ASSPRLGLAGVEQY
TRBV12-3/TRBV12-4	TRBJ2-7	11	ASSSVVSYEQY
TRBV18	TRBJ2-7	14	ASSSGTGFQNYEQY
TRBV20-1	TRBJ2-1	15	SAREYSGRNDYNEQF
TRBV7-9	TRBJ1-2	12	ASSSTSGGGGYT
TRBV12-3/TRBV12-4	TRBJ2-2	12	ASTVSAAPGELF
TRBV7-3	TRBJ2-3	13	ASSLLAVNTDTQY
TRBV7-2	TRBJ2-1	13	ASSLSLADYNEQF
TRBV27	TRBJ2-3	10	ASSNMVDTQY
TRBV7-2	TRBJ2-5	15	ASSLASGRAGRETQY
TRBV18	TRBJ1-3	13	ASSPDQTFGNTIY
TRBV23-1	TRBJ2-1	14	ASRQTPGTAYNEQF
TRBV5-1	TRBJ2-1	11	ASSRLAGNEQF
TRBV28	TRBJ2-2	11	ASTLRGSVSLF
TRBV11-1	TRBJ2-7	11	ASSFGIVYEQY
TRBV7-3	TRBJ2-1	13	ASSPFGGGYNEQF
TRBV5-1	TRBJ2-7	11	ASSPTGLHEQY
TRBV7-2	TRBJ2-3	14	ASSLVADSHTDTQY
TRBV20-1	TRBJ1-6	9	SARDNSPLH
TRBV7-9	TRBJ2-3	14	ASSPPGRLGTDTQY
TRBV27	TRBJ1-5	10	ASSFWGQPQH
TRBV7-2	TRBJ2-7	12	ASSLGQDAYEQY
TRBV7-6	TRBJ2-1	14	ASSSPGLAGRNEQF
TRBV20-1	TRBJ1-1	11	SARDPQGTEAF
TRBV27	TRBJ1-1	12	ASSERGRDTEAF
TRBV9	TRBJ2-7	12	ASAIGQGGNEQY
TRBV6-5	TRBJ1-1	10	ASSYSVGEAF
TRBV5-1	TRBJ1-6	13	ASSLTGTGESPLH
TRBV20-1	TRBJ2-3	12	SATFSGHTDTQY